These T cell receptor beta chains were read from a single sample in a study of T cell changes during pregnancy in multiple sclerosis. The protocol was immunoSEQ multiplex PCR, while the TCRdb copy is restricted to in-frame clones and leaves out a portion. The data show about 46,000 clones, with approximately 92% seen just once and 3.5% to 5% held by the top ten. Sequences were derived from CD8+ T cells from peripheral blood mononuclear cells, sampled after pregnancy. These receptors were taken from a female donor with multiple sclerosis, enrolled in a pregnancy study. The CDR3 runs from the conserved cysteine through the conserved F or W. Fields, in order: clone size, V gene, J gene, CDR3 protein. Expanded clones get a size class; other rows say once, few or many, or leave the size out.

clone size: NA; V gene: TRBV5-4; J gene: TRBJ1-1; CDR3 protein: CASSKGQAGTEAFF
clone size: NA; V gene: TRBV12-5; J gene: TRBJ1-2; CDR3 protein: CASFVPGTGAGDGYTF
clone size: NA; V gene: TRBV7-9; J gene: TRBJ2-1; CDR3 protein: CASSSTGGEGSEQFF
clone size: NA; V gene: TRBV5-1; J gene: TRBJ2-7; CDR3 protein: CASSFIPDSHSYEQYF
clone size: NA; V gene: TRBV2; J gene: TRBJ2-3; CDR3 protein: CASSEEGRGDTQYF
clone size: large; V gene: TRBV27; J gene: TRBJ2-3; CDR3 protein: CASYNTGSDTQYF
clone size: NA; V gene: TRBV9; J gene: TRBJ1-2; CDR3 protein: CASSVGGQGLGGYTF
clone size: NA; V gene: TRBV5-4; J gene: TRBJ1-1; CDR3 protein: CASSWGDGEAFF
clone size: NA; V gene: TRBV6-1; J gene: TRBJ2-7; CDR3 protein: CASSAPLRSYEQYF
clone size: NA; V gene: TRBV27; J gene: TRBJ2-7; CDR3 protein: CASSLSGPKNHEQYF
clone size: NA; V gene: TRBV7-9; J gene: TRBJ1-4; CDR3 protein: CASSLTGGNEKLFF
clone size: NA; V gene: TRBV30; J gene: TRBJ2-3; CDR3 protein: CAWSAGTSGRTDTQYF
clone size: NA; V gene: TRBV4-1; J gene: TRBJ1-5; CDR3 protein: CASSQKTTGGIQPQHF
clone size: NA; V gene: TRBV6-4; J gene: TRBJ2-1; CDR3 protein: CASSDSERASYNEQFF
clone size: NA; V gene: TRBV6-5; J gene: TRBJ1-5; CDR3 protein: CASSYVGENQPQHF
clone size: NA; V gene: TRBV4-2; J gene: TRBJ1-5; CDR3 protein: CASSQPGQGSNQPQHF
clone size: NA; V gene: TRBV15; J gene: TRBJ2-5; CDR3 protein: CATSRDSEETQYF
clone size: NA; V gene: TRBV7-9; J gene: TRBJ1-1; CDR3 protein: CASSSPGGVGAFF
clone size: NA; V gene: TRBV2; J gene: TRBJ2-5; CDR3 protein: CASRGRGYQETQYF
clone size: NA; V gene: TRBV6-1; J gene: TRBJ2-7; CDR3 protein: CASSGGRLGRAGYEQYF
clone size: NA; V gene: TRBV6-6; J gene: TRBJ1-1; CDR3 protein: CASRLAGENTEAFF
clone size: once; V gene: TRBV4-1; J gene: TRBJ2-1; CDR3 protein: CASSQTGGTSILYEQFF
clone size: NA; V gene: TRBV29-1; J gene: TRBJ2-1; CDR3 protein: CSAAGGASSYNEQFF
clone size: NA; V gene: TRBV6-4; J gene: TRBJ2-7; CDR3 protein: CASSAENGMGHEQYF
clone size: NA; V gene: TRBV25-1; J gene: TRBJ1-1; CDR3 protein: CASSDSQEGMLLNTEAFF
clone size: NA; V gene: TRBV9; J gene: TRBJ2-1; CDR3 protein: CASSANSLAGYNEQFF
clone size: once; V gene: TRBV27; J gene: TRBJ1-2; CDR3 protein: CASSPTPGTGVYGYTF
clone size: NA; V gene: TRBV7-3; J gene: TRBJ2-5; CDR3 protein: CASSLGTSGGYQETQYF
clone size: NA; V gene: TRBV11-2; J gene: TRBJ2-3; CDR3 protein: CASSLGGAHTDTQYF
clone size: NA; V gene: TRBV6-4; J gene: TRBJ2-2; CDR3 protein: CASSEQGLNTGELFF
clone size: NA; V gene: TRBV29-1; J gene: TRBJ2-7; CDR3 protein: CSVVGGGTYEQYF
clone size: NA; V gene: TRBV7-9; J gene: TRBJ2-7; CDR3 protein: CASSSPPAGESEQYF
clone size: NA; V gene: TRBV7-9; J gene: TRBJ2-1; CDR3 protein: CASSLTQGIEQFF
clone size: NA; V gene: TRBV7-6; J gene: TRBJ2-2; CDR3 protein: CASSSYPNTGELFF
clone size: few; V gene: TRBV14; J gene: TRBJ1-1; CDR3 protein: CASSPLGQGKTEAFF
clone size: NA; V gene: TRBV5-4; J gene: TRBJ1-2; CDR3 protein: CASSYRDRYRIDGYTF
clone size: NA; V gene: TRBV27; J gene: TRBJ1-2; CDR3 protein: CASSLSLRTGSYGYTF
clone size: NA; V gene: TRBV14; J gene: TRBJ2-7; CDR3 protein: CASSRGYGQGTYEQYF
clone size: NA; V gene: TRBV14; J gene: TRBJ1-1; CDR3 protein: CASSGRSGGTEAFF
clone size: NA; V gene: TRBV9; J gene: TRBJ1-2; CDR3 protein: CASSGGTGLPQEGYTF
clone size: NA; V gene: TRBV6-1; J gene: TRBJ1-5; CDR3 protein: CASSELERRYNQPQHF
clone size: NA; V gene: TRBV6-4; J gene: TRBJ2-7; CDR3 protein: CASRPPYPSGRYYYEQYF
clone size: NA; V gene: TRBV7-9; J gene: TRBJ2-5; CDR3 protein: CASSSRTGEETQYF
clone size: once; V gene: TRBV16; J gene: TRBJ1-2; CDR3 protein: CASSLVLGADGYTF
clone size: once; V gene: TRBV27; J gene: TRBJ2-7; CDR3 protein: CASKSTSSYEQYF
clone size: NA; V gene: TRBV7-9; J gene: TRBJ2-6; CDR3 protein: CASSFDVLTF
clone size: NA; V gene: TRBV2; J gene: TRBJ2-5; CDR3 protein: CASLLTGAQYF
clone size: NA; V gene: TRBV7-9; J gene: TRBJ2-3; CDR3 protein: CASSLEGGTDTQYF
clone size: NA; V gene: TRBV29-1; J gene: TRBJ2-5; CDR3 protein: CSVDLQTSVETQYF
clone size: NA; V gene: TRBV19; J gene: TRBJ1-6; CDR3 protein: CASSRDTGRHSPLHF